This T cell receptor (beta chain) was captured by sequencing in a study of T cell changes during pregnancy in multiple sclerosis. TCRdb's table, derived via immunoSEQ multiplex PCR, lists solely in-frame clones and lacks some. The profile shows more than 80,000 clones, roughly nine tenths of them singletons. This CDR3 region has 20 residues. Germline loops: CDR1 LGHNA, CDR2 YNFKEQ. Trimming left V 4 bases short and J 5 bases short, with 29 bases between. Sequenced here: peripheral blood, sampled in the first trimester of pregnancy. The clonotype originates from a female donor with multiple sclerosis, enrolled in a pregnancy study. The J gene is TRBJ2-2, the V gene TRBV4-2, with a tentative D call TRBD2 (7 bases). CDR3 sequence: CASSRTKGGVVQIETGELFF. The CDR3 region has the DNA TGTGCCAGCAGCCGCACGAAGGGGGGGGTGGTTCAAATTGAGACCGGGGAGCTGTTTTTT.